This T cell receptor beta chain was documented in a study of shared clonotypes between healthy human individuals. General study points: Naive subsets tended to show greater estimated richness than memory subsets.

Donors were Caucasian adults residing in Nashville, Tennessee, USA. A remark on this clone: Its antigen is unidentified. Distinct nucleotide sequences in the sample also encode this CDR3.

CDR1 and CDR2 from the germline V gene are SGHNT and YYREEE (reference sequence). Trimming at V came to 4 bases and at J to 5 bases, leaving 5 bases not matched to a gene. The CDR3 runs 14 residues. Once extracted for a subset, genomic DNA was divided evenly among several immunoSEQ plates. Generated by immunoSEQ multiplex PCR, the TCRdb table keeps only in-frame clones and is missing some. This table holds 950,000 to 1,100,000 clones, around 75% found once. Sequences were obtained from memory CD4+ T cells sorted from blood. As to subset: CD45RA-negative fraction. V and J are TRBV5-4 and TRBJ1-4; the match to TRBD1 covers 7 bases. The sequence came from a man younger than 35 in good health. The CDR3 sequence is CASSLDRVNEKLFF. CDR3 DNA: TGTGCCAGCAGCCTTGACAGGGTAAATGAAAAACTGTTTTTT.